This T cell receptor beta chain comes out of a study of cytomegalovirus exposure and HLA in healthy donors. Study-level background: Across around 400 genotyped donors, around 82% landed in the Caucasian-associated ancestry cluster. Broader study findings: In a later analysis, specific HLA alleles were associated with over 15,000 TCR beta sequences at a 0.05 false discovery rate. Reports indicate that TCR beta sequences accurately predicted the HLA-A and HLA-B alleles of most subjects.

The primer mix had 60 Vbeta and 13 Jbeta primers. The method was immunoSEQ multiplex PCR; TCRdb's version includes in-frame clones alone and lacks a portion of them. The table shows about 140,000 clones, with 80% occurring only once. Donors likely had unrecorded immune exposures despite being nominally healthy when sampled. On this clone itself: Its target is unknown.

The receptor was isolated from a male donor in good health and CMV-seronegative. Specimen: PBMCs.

CDR3 bases: TGCAGCGTGTACAGGAACTACGAGCAGTACTTC. Its protein product is CSVYRNYEQYF. The genes are TRBV29-1 and TRBJ2-7, with a tentative D call TRBD1 (5 bases). Trimming removed 6 bases at V and 3 bases at J, with 9 bases between. Germline values: CDR1 SQVTM, CDR2 ANQGSEA. The CDR3 extends over 11 amino acids.